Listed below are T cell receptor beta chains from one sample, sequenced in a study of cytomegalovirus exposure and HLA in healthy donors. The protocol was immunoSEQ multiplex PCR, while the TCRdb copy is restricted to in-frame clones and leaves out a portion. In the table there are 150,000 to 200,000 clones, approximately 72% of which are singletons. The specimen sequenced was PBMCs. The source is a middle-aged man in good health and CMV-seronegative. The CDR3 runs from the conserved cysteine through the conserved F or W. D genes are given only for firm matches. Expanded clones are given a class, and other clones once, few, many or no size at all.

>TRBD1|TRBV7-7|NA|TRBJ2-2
TGTGCTAGCAGCCGGGGACAGGGGGCAACCGGGGAGCTGTTTTTT
CASSRGQGATGELFF
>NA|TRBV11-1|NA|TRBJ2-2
TGTGCCAGCAGCTTAGGTCGTAACACCGGGGAGCTGTTTTTT
CASSLGRNTGELFF
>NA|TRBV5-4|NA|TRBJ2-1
TGTGCCAGCAGCTCCGGAGGGCCAGGGAGCTCCTACAATGAGCAGTTCTTC
CASSSGGPGSSYNEQFF
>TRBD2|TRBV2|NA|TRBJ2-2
TGTGCCAGCAGTGAAGCGGTAGCGGGGGTAGGAGGGGAGCTGTTTTTT
CASSEAVAGVGGELFF
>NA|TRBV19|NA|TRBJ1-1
TGTGCCAGTAGTATAACGGAGACAGTTCCCGAAGCTTTCTTT
CASSITETVPEAFF
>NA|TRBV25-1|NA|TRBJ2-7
TGTGCCAGCAGTGTACAGCTACTTCTTTCCTACGAGCAGTACTTC
CASSVQLLLSYEQYF
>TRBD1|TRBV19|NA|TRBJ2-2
TGTGCCAGTAGTATCGACAGGGGGCCCACCGGGGAGCTGTTTTTT
CASSIDRGPTGELFF
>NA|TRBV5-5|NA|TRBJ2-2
TGTGCCAGCAGCTTTTTTCAGGGGCTAACAGACACCGGGGAGCTGTTTTTT
CASSFFQGLTDTGELFF
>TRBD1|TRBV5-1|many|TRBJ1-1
TGCGCCAGCAGACTGGGCGTCCGGGACAGCGGCGACACTGAAGCTTTCTTT
CASRLGVRDSGDTEAFF
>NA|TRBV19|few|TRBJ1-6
TGTGCCAGTAGGGCCCCTGGTTATAATTCACCCCTCCACTTT
CASRAPGYNSPLHF
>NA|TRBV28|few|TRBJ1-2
TGTGCCAGCAGTCCAAACTATGGCTACACCTTC
CASSPNYGYTF
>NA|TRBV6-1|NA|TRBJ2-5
TGTGCCAGCACAATTCCGCGGGGCTTTCAAGAGACCCAGTACTTC
CASTIPRGFQETQYF
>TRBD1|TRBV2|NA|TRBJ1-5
TGTGCCAGCGCAGGGACAGGGGGGGATCAGCCCCAGCATTTT
CASAGTGGDQPQHF
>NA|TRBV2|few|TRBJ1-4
TGTGCCAGCAGTGAATCGCCAGGGAGGAATGAAAAACTGTTTTTT
CASSESPGRNEKLFF
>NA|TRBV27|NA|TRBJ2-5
TGTGCCAGCAGTTTCGGGGGAGGAGAGACCCAGTACTTC
CASSFGGGETQYF
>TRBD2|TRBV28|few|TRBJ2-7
TGTGCCAGCAGTTTACTCGGAGCGGGATTTTACGAGCAGTACTTC
CASSLLGAGFYEQYF
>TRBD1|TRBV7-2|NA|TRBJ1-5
TGTGCCAGCAGCTCAGTCCAGGGGGCTGGCAATCAGCCCCAGCATTTT
CASSSVQGAGNQPQHF
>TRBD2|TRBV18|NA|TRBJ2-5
TGTGCCAGCTCACCAGTTTCGGCGGGGGATGGTGAGACCCAGTACTTC
CASSPVSAGDGETQYF
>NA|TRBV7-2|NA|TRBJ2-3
TGTGCCAGCACCTCCCATACAACACGGCGGGGCACAGATACGCAGTATTTT
CASTSHTTRRGTDTQYF
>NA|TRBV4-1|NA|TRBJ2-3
TGCGCCAGCAGCCAAGATTTGGGCCGCGCGGGGACGAGCACAGATACGCAGTATTTT
CASSQDLGRAGTSTDTQYF
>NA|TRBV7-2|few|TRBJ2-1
TGTGCCAGCAACCCTCAGACAGGATCCTACAATGAGCAGTTCTTC
CASNPQTGSYNEQFF
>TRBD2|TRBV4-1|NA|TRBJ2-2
TGCGCCAGCAGCCAAGGGACTAGCGGGGTTGGGGAGCTGTTTTTT
CASSQGTSGVGELFF
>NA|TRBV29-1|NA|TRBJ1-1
TGCAGCGTTGAGCAGGGGAACACTGAAGCTTTCTTT
CSVEQGNTEAFF
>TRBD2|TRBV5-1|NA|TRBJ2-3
TGCGCCAGCAAGCGGGGACTTACCACAGATACGCAGTATTTT
CASKRGLTTDTQYF
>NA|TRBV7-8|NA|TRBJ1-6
TGTGCCAGCAGGTCCGACAGCCTCAGTTCACCCCTCCACTTT
CASRSDSLSSPLHF
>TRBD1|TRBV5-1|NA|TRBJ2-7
TGCGCCAGCAGCTCTCTGGACAGGGGGGATTTTGACGAGCAGTACTTC
CASSSLDRGDFDEQYF
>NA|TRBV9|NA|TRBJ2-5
TGTGCCAGCAGCGTAGAGCCCCGGGAGACCCAGTACTTC
CASSVEPRETQYF
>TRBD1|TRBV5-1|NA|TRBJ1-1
TGCGCCAGCAGCCCAACCGGGACAGGGTTCACTGAAGCTTTCTTT
CASSPTGTGFTEAFF
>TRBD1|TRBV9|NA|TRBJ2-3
TGTGCCAGCAGCCCCGGGACAGGGGGAGATACGCAGTATTTT
CASSPGTGGDTQYF
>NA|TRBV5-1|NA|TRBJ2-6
TGCGCCAGCAGCTTGCGCCCGGGGTCTGGGGCCAACGTCCTGACTTTC
CASSLRPGSGANVLTF
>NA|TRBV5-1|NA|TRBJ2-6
TGCGCCAGCAGCGCCGGGTGGGCTGGGGCCAACGTCCTGACCTTC
CASSAGWAGANVLTF
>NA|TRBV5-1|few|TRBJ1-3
TGCGCCAGCAGCTCCCAGGGGTCTGGAAACACCATATATTTT
CASSSQGSGNTIYF
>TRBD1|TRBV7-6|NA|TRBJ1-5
TGTGCCAGCAGCCCCGGGACAGGGGGTCAGCCCCAGCATTTT
CASSPGTGGQPQHF
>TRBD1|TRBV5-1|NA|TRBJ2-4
TGCGCCAGCAGCCAAGGGGACAGCCTAGCCAAAAACATTCAGTACTTC
CASSQGDSLAKNIQYF
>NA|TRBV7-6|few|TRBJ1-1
TGTGCCAGCAGCTTATACACGGAGCACACTGAAGCTTTCTTT
CASSLYTEHTEAFF
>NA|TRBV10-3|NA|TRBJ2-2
TGTGCCATCAGTGCCTCGGGGGTCGGCACCGGGGAGCTGTTTTTT
CAISASGVGTGELFF
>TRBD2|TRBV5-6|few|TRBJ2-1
TGTGCCAGCAGCTTGACTTCTAGCGGTCGCAGCTACAATGAGCAGTTCTTC
CASSLTSSGRSYNEQFF
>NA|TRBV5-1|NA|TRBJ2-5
TGCGCCAGCAGCTTGGAGAGAAGGACAGCAGAGACCCAGTACTTC
CASSLERRTAETQYF
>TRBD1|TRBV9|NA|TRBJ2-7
TGTGCCAGCAGCGTGGACAGGGCCAGCTCCTACGAGCAGTACTTC
CASSVDRASSYEQYF
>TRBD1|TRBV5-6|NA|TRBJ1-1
TGTGCCAGCAGCTTGGGACAGGGGGGGAACACTGAAGCTTTCTTT
CASSLGQGGNTEAFF
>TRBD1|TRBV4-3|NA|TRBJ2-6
TGCGCCAGCAGCCAAGACCCAGGGGGCGAGTCTGGGGCCAACGTCCTGACTTTC
CASSQDPGGESGANVLTF
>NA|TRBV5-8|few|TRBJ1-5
TGTGCCAGCAGTTCCCGTGGGGCACAGGGTTCCAATCAGCCCCAGCATTTT
CASSSRGAQGSNQPQHF
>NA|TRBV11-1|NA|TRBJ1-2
TGTGCCAGCAGCTTAGACGGAGTCTATGGCTACACCTTC
CASSLDGVYGYTF
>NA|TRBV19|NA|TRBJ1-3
TGTGCCAGTAGTCCCCAGGGCCCTGGAAACACCATATATTTT
CASSPQGPGNTIYF
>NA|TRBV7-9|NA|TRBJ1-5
TGTGCCAGCGGGCAGGGAAGCAATCAGCCCCAGCATTTT
CASGQGSNQPQHF
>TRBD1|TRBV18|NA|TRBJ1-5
TGTGCCAGCTCACCAACAGGGGCCATCAATCAGCCCCAGCATTTT
CASSPTGAINQPQHF
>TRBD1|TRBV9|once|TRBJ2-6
TGTGCCAGCAGCGTTCAGTTGGGGACAGGTGGTTCTGGGGCCAACGTCCTGACTTTC
CASSVQLGTGGSGANVLTF
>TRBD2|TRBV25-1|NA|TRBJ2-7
TGTGCCAGCAGTCCACGGGGACTAGCGGGGGGGATCTCCTACGAGCAGTACTTC
CASSPRGLAGGISYEQYF
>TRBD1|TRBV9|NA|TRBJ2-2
TGTGCCAGCAGCGGAAGGACAGGGGTTTTGGCCGGGGAGCTGTTTTTT
CASSGRTGVLAGELFF
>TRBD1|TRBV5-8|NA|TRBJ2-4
TGTGCCAGCAGCGCCCGGGACAGGGCTTTAGCCAAAAACATTCAGTACTTC
CASSARDRALAKNIQYF
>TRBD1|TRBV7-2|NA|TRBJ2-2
TGTGCCAGCAGCTTAGCACGGGGACAGGGGGCCGGGGAGCTGTTTTTT
CASSLARGQGAGELFF
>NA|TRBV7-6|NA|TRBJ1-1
TGTGCCAGCAGCTTAAGGGGGTGGGTCACTGAAGCTTTCTTT
CASSLRGWVTEAFF
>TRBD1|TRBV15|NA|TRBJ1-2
TGTGCCACCAGCAGAGAAACCGGGACAGCTTATGGCTACACCTTC
CATSRETGTAYGYTF
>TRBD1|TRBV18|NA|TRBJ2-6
TGTGCCAGCTCACCTAGACAGGGGAACTCTGGGGCCAACGTCCTGACTTTC
CASSPRQGNSGANVLTF
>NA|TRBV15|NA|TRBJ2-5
TGTGCCACCAGCAGAAGAGCGGCGAGGGTCGAGACCCAGTACTTC
CATSRRAARVETQYF
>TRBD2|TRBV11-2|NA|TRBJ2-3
TGTGCCAGCAGCCTAAGGACTAGTTGGACAGATACGCAGTATTTT
CASSLRTSWTDTQYF